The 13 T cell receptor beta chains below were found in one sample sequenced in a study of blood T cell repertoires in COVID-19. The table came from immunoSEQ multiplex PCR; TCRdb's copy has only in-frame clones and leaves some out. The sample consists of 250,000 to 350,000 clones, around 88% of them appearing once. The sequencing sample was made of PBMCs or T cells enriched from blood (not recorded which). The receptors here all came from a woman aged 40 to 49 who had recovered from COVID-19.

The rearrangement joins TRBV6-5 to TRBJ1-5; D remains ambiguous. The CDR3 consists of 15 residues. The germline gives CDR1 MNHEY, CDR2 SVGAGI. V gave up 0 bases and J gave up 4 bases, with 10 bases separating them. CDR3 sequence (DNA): TGTGCCAGCAGTTACTCGTATTCGGGGAATCAGCCCCAGCATTTT. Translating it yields CASSYSYSGNQPQHF.

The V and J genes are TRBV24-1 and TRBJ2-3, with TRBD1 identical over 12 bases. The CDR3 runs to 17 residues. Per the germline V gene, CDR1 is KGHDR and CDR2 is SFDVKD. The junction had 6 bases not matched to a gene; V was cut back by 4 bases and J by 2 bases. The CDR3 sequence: CATSEAGTGGPTDTQYF. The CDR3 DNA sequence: TGTGCCACCAGTGAGGCCGGGACAGGGGGCCCCACAGATACGCAGTATTTT.

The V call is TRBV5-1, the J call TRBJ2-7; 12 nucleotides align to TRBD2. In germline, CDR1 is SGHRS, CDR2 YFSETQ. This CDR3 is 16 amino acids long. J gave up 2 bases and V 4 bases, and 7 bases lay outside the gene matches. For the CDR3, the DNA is TGCGCCAGCAGCCCCCTCGGACTAGCGGGAACCTACGAGCAGTACTTC. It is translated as CASSPLGLAGTYEQYF.

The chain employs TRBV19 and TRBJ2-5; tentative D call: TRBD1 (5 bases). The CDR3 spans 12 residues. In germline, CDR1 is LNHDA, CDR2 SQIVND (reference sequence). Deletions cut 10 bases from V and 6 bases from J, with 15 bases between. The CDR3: CATSQGWQTQYF. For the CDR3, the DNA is TGTGCCACCTCCCAGGGTTGGCAGACCCAGTACTTC. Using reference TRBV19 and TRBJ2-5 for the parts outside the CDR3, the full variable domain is DGGITQSPKYLFRKEGQNVTLSCEQNLNHDAMYWYRQDPGQGLRLIYYSQIVNDFQKGDIAEGYSVSREKKESFPLTVTSAQKNPTAFYLCATSQGWQTQYFGPGTRLLVL.

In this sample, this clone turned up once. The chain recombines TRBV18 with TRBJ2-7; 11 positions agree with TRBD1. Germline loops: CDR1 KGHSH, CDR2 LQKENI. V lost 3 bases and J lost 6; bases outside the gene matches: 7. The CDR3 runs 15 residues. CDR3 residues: CASSPQGGQGAEQYF. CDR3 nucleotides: TGTGCCAGCTCACCCCAAGGCGGACAGGGGGCCGAGCAGTACTTC.

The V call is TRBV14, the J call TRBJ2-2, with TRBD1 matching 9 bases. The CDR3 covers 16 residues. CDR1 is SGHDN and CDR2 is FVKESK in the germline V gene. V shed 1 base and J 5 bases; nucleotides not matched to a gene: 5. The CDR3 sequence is CASSQAGTGKTGELFF. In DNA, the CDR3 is TGTGCCAGCAGCCAAGCGGGGACAGGGAAGACCGGGGAGCTGTTTTTT.

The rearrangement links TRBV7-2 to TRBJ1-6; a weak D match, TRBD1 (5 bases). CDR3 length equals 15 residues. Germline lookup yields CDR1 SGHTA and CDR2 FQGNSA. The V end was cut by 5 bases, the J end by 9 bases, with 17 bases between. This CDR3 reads CASSLIWAGGSPLHF. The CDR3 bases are TGTGCCAGCAGCCTGATCTGGGCCGGGGGTTCACCCCTCCACTTT.

The CDR3 DNA follows: TGTGCCAGCTCACCGGACAGGGCCGCTGAAGCTTTCTTT. Translation: CASSPDRAAEAFF. The chain employs TRBV18 and TRBJ1-1; 8 positions match TRBD1. The V gene end was trimmed by 3 bases and the J gene end by 6 bases; junction bases not matched to a gene: 3. CDR1 KGHSH and CDR2 LQKENI come from the germline V gene. This CDR3 has 13 residues. Drawing the rest from reference TRBV18 and TRBJ1-1, the complete variable domain is NAGVMQNPRHLVRRRGQEARLRCSPMKGHSHVYWYRQLPEEGLKFMVYLQKENIIDESGMPKERFSAEFPKEGPSILRIQQVVRGDSAAYFCASSPDRAAEAFFGQGTRLTVV.

The CDR3: CASSFGQGPETQYF. The CDR3 region has the DNA TGTGCCAGCAGCTTCGGCCAGGGGCCTGAGACCCAGTACTTC. V is TRBV5-4 and J is TRBJ2-5, with D perhaps matching TRBD1 (6 bases). CDR1 and CDR2 from the germline V gene are SGHNT and YYREEE (reference sequence). This CDR3 contains 14 residues. V was pared by 2 bases and J by 5 bases, with 13 bases between.

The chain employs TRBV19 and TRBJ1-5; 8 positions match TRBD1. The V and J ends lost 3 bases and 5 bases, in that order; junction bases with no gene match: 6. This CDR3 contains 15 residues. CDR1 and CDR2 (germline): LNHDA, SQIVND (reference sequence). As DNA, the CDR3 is TGTGCCAGTAGTATCCGGGCAGGGGGCGATCAGCCCCAGCATTTT. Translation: CASSIRAGGDQPQHF.

This CDR3 is CASRSPSAGGYEQYF. The CDR3 coding sequence is TGTGCCAGCAGGTCTCCTTCAGCGGGAGGCTACGAGCAGTACTTC. V and J are TRBV6-5 and TRBJ2-7; 9 bases line up with TRBD2. Losses at the gene ends were 6 bases for V and 3 bases for J; bases not matched to a gene: 9. Germline values: CDR1 MNHEY, CDR2 SVGAGI. The CDR3 runs 15 residues.

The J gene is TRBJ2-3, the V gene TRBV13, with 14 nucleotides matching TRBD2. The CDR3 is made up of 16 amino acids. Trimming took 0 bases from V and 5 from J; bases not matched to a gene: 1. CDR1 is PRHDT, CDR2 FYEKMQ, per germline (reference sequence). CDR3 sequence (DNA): TGTGCCAGCAGCTTAGGCGGGACTAGCGGGAGAGATACGCAGTATTTT. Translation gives CASSLGGTSGRDTQYF. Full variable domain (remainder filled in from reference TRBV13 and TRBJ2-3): AAGVIQSPRHLIKEKRETATLKCYPIPRHDTVYWYQQGPGQDPQFLISFYEKMQSDKGSIPDRFSAQQFSDYHSELNMSSLELGDSALYFCASSLGGTSGRDTQYFGPGTRLTVL.

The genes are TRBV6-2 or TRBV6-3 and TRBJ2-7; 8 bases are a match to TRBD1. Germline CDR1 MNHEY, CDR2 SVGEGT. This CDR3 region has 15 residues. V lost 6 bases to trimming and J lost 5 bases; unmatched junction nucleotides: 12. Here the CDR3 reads CASSQTGTGHHEQYF. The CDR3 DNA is TGTGCCAGCAGCCAGACCGGGACAGGACACCACGAGCAGTACTTC.